Sequencing of this T cell receptor (beta chain) was carried out in a study of blood T cell repertoires in COVID-19 (dated by TCRdb to 2018 to 2020). Looking at the study overall: Samples covering the acute and convalescent phases of COVID-19 were provided by collaborators in the United States, Italy and Spain. A de-identified subject ID, COVID-19 status, age in years and sex were almost always included in the sample metadata. Where available, HLA class I and class II types were taken from metadata supplied by the sample provider and were not determined by assay-based typing. The repertoires were made available in a free public database intended to serve as a resource for research on the immune response to SARS-CoV-2. Samples came from the ongoing ImmuneRACE study (first 160 participants) plus 1,254 subjects from 6 global collaborators. The dataset comprised deeply sampled blood TCRbeta repertoires from subjects exposed to, actively infected with, or recovered from COVID-19. The prospective study material was composed of cDNA or gDNA derived from T cells, B-cell-depleted T cells, or PBMCs.

TCRbeta CDR3 regions were amplified from genomic DNA using the immunoSEQ Assay, a bias-controlled multiplex PCR. The published analysis was carried out like this. Within the assay, amplification of reference gene primers was used to estimate how many nucleated cells each sample contained. To quantify the absolute abundance of each unique TCRbeta CDR3 rearrangement, sequence reads were collapsed and filtered. For each sample, productive Simpson clonality was calculated by taking the square root of Simpson's diversity index across productive rearrangements. Held by TCRdb, this immuneACCESS table contains in-frame sequences only and omits some clones. Under half of the omission traces to an unresolved V gene where checked; the cause of the rest is unknown. V and J calls and clone size are given by that table; D and trimming were obtained from the DNA. The sample contains about 200,000 clones, roughly 89% of them found a single time. About 4% of the sample belongs to the ten largest clones.

As for this clone: The antigen it binds to is not known. Nothing much larger sits one base from this clone, and base qualities are not available.

General study outcomes and caveats: Clinical and demographic metadata were provided uncurated, with the amount varying by source and participant.

The CDR3 sequence holds 13 residues, the cysteine and phenylalanine included. The kept DNA is CDR3 alone, 39 bases in frame from the first base. V loses 4 bases, J loses 5 bases, and the germline ends lie 9 bases apart. Sequences SGHDT (CDR1) and YYEEEE (CDR2) are obtained from the germline V gene. Participants in the prospective study were enrolled through a virtual design, were aged 18 to 89 years, and lived in about 25 United States geographic areas. In the prospective study, cohorts were assigned on the basis of participant-reported clinical history obtained from a screening survey and a study questionnaire. Mobile phlebotomists in the prospective study collected whole blood, serum and a nasopharyngeal or oropharyngeal swab from every participant. Participants in the prospective study had the option to provide additional blood draws and questionnaires over a roughly 2-month period. Blood samples from the prospective study were shipped frozen or at room temperature prior to DNA extraction.

The V and J genes are TRBV5-6 and TRBJ2-2, with no reliable assignment of the D segment. This clonotype was obtained from a woman aged 25 to 45 with acute COVID-19. Sequencing was done on a sample of PBMCs or T cells enriched from blood (not recorded which). The DNA sequence is TGTGCCAGCAGCCCCCCTACTACCGGGGAGCTGTTTTTT. Translated, this is CASSPPTTGELFF.